The 7 T cell receptor beta chains below were found in one sample sequenced in a study of tumor and adjacent non-tumor tissue in lung cancer. The template was RNA from unsorted bulk tissue. The library came from three nested PCR rounds adapted from ARM-PCR protocols. TCRdb called the multiplex PCR reads again in MiXCR, with one record for every CDR3 protein. The sample has approximately 86,000 distinct CDR3 sequences, roughly two thirds seen once. The sequenced sample was lung tumor tissue. The source of these receptors is a woman aged 40 to 50 with non-small cell lung cancer.

For this clonotype: The CDR3 does not close with the conserved phenylalanine or tryptophan, likely indicating a read error. The chain uses TRBV12-5 and TRBJ2-1; 8 bases map to TRBD1. V was clipped by 1 base and J by 6 bases; unmatched bases: 8. The CDR3 extends over 16 amino acids. CDR1 LGHNT and CDR2 FRNRAP come from the germline V gene. In nucleotides, the CDR3 is TGTGCTAGTGGTTTGGCTGGGACAGGCGCGGGCAATGAGCAGTTCATC. Protein sequence: CASGLAGTGAGNEQFI.

Worth noting for this clonotype: The junction does not match germline at one end; this may be a read error. J is TRBJ1-2 and V is TRBV4-1; D unclear. Germline CDR1 and CDR2: MGHRA and YSYEKL. The CDR3 extends over 14 amino acids. DNA for the CDR3: TGCGCCAGCAGCCAAGTGCGGGGTGATCATGACTACTCCTTC. This gives the protein CASSQVRGDHDYSF.

As for this clonotype: The junction and the germline gene differ at one end; a read error may be behind it. This rearrangement joins TRBV11-2 to TRBJ2-3; possible D gene TRBD1, 6 bases. The germline CDR1 and CDR2 sequences are SGHAT and FQNNGV. This CDR3 has 14 amino acids. In nucleotides, the CDR3 is TGTGCCAGCAGCCGCACGAGCACGGACAGTACGCAGCAATTT. This codes for CASSRTSTDSTQQF.

This clonotype appeared a single time. The rearrangement links TRBV20-1 to TRBJ2-2, with TRBD2 matching over 14 bases. The CDR3 has 17 residues. Germline V gene sequence: CDR1 DFQATT, CDR2 SNEGSKA (reference sequence). Trimming took 2 bases from V and 4 from J; bases not matched to a gene: 6. CDR3 sequence reads: CSARRGTSGSCTGELFF. CDR3 nucleotide sequence: TGCAGTGCTAGACGCGGGACTAGCGGGAGTTGCACCGGGGAGCTGTTTTTT.

Comments on this clonotype: This likely comes from a read error, as the CDR3 has no conserved phenylalanine or tryptophan at its end. This rearrangement joins TRBV5-6 to TRBJ2-5, with 8 bases identical to TRBD1. The CDR3 length is 15 residues. Germline loops: CDR1 SGHDT, CDR2 YYEEEE. In nucleotides, the CDR3 is TGTGCTAGCAGCCCGGGACAGGAGTACCAAGAGACCCAGTACCTC. It translates to CASSPGQEYQETQYL.

Turning to this clonotype: A much larger clone differs from this one at a single base, so this may be a read error. This chain connects TRBV2 to TRBJ2-1, with 7 positions matching TRBD2. The CDR3 extends over 14 amino acids. Germline V gene data show CDR1 as SNHLY and CDR2 as FYNNEI. For the CDR3, the DNA is TGTGGCAGCAGTGCGAGCGGGGTGTACAATGAGCAGTTCTTC. This codes for CGSSASGVYNEQFF.

On this clonotype itself: The junction and the germline gene differ at one end; a read error may be behind it. This chain joins TRBV11-2 and TRBJ2-4; 7 bases match TRBD2. CDR3 length equals 16 residues. CDR1 is SGHAT, CDR2 FQNNGV, per germline. The CDR3 sequence is CARSPGRELAKNIQYF. DNA of the CDR3: TGCGCTAGAAGCCCGGGGCGGGAGTTAGCCAAAAACATTCAGTACTTC.